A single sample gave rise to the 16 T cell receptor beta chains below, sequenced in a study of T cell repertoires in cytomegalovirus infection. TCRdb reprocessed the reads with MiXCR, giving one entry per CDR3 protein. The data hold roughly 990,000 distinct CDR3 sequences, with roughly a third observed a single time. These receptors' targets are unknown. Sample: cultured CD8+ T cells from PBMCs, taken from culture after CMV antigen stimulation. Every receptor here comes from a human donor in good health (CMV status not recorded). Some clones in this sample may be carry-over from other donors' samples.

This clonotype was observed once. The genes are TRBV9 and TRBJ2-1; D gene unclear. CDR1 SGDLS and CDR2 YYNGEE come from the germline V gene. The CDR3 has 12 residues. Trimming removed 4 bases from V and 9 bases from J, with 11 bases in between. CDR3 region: CASSIGGFEQFF. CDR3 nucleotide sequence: TGTGCCAGCAGCATCGGTGGGTTTGAGCAGTTCTTC.

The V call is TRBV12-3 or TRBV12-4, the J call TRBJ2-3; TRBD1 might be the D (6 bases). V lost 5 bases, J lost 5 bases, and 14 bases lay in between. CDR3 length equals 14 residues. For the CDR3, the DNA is TGTGCCAGCAGTCCGACAGGTCCAGTAGATACGCAGTATTTT. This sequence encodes CASSPTGPVDTQYF.

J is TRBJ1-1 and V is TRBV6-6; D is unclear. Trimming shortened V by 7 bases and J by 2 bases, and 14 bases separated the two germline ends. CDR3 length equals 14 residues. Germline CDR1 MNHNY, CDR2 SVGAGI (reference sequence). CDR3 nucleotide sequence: TGTGCCAGCACCCCTGGCGTAGCAAACACTGAAGCTTTCTTT. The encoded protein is CASTPGVANTEAFF.

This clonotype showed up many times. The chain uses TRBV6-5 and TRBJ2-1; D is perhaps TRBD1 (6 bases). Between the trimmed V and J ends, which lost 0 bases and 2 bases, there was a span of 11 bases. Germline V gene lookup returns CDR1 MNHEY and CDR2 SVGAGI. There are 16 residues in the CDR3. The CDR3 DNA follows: TGTGCCAGCAGTTACTCTCCCAGGGGAGCCTACAATGAGCAGTTCTTC. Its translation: CASSYSPRGAYNEQFF.

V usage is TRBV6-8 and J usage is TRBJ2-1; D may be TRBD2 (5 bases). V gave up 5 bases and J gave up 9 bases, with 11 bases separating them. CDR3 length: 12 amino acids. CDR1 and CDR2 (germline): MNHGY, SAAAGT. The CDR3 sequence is CASSPGVFEQFF. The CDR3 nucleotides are TGTGCCAGCAGTCCCGGGGTTTTTGAGCAGTTCTTC.

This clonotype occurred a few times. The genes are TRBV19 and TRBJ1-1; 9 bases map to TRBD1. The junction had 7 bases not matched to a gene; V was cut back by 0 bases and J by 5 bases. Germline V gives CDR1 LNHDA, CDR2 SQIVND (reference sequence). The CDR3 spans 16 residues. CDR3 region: CASSIDHPTGGTEAFF. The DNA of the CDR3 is TGTGCCAGTAGTATAGACCATCCGACAGGGGGGACTGAAGCTTTCTTT.

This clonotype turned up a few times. The CDR3 region is CASSPRPKAYPTFF. The CDR3 DNA reads TGTGCCAGCAGTCCCCGCCCCAAGGCATACCCGACTTTCTTT. This chain links TRBV12-3 or TRBV12-4 with TRBJ1-1; D uncertain. Trimming shortened V by 5 bases and J by 12 bases, and 22 bases separated the two germline ends. The CDR3 has 14 residues.

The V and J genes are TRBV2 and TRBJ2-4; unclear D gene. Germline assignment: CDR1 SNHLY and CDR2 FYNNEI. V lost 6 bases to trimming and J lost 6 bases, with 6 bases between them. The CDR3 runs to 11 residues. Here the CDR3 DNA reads TGTGCCAGCAGGGACCGAAACATTCAGTACTTC. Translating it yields CASRDRNIQYF.

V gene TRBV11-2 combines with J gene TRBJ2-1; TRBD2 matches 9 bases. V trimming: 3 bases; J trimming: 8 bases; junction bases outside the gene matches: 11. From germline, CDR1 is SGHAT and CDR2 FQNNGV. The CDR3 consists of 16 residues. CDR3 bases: TGTGCCAGCAGCTTCGCCGGGACTAGCTCGAGGGATGAGCAGTTCTTC. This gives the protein CASSFAGTSSRDEQFF.

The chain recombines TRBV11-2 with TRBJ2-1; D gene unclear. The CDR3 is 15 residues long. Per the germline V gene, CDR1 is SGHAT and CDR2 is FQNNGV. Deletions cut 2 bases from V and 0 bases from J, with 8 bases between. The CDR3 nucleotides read TGTGCCAGCAGCTTACCCCAGTTCTCCTACAATGAGCAGTTCTTC. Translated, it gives CASSLPQFSYNEQFF.

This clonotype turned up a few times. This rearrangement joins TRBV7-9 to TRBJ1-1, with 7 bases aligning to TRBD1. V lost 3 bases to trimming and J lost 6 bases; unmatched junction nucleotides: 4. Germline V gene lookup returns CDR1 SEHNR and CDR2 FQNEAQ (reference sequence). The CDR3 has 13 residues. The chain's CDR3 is CASSFPTGPEAFF. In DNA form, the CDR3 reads TGTGCCAGCAGCTTCCCGACAGGGCCTGAAGCTTTCTTT.

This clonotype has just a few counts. DNA of the CDR3: TGTGCCAGCAGTGAATGGGGCTACACTGAAGCTTTCTTT. Its protein is CASSEWGYTEAFF. The V gene is TRBV2, the J gene TRBJ1-1, with TRBD1 as a possible D gene (5 bases). Germline values: CDR1 SNHLY, CDR2 FYNNEI. Trimming cost V 2 bases and J 3 bases, with 7 bases left between them. The CDR3 is 13 residues long.

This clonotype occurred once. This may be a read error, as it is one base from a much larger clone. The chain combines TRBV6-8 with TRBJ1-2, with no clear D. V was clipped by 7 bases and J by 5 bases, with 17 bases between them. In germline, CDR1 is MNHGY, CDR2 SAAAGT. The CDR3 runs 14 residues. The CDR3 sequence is CASTEAGILYGYTF. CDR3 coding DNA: TGTGCCAGCACAGAAGCCGGGATCCTTTATGGCTACACCTTC.

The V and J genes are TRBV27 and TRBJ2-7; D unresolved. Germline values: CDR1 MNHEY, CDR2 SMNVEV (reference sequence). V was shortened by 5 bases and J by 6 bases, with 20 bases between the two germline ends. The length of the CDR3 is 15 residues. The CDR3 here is CASSTLQATLSEQYF. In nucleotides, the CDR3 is TGTGCCAGCAGTACACTCCAGGCGACCCTCTCCGAGCAGTACTTC.

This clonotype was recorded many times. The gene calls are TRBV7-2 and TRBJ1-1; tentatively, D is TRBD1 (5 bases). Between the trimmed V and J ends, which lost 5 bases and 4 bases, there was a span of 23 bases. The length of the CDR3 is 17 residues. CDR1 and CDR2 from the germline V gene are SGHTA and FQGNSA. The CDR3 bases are TGTGCCAGCAGCCCTATCTCGGCGGGACCTAAGGGCACTGAAGCTTTCTTT. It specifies CASSPISAGPKGTEAFF.

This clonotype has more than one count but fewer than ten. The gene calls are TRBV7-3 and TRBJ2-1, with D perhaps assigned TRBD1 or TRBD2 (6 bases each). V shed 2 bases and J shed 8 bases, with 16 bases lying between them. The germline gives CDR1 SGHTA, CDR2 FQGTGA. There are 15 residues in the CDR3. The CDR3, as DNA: TGTGCCAGCAGCTTATCGGGGGCGGCAAAGGATGAGCAGTTCTTC. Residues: CASSLSGAAKDEQFF.